A single sample is the source of the 5 T cell receptor beta chains below, sequenced in a study of long-term antiretroviral therapy in people with HIV (dated by TCRdb to about 2022). Sequencing of the TRB variable region was done with the immunoSEQ hsTCRB v3.0 assay at survey level resolution. TCRdb mirrors the immuneACCESS table, restricted to in-frame sequences. Some clones are absent from its copies; in checked studies, under half trace to an unresolved V gene, and the reason for the others is unknown. Within this sample are 15,000 to 20,000 clones, with approximately 93% of them counted one time only. The ten largest clones take up 10% to 15% of the sample. The source material was unsorted PBMCs, sampled 0.6 years after starting antiretroviral therapy. Source of these receptors: a woman in her thirties or forties with HIV.

This chain uses TRBV10-2 with TRBJ2-5, with D perhaps matching TRBD1 (6 bases). Germline CDR1 WSHSY, CDR2 SAAADI. This CDR3 has 16 amino acids. V gave up 3 bases and J gave up 4 bases, with 18 bases separating them. CDR3 amino acids: CASSDLSRGEGETQYF. CDR3 coding DNA: TGCGCCAGCAGTGATCTATCCAGGGGTGAGGGAGAGACCCAGTACTTC.

The V call is TRBV5-4, the J call TRBJ1-6; D unclear. Trimming shortened V by 3 bases and J by 7 bases, and 14 bases separated the two germline ends. Germline loops: CDR1 SGHNT, CDR2 YYREEE (reference sequence). CDR3 length: 15 amino acids. CDR3 DNA sequence: TGTGCCAGCAGCTCTGAAGGGCAGACAAATTCACCCCTCCACTTT. Translated: CASSSEGQTNSPLHF. The variable domain in full, with the rest retrieved from reference TRBV5-4 and TRBJ1-6, is ETGVTQSPTHLIKTRGQQVTLRCSSQSGHNTVSWYQQALGQGPQFIFQYYREEENGRGNFPPRFSGLQFPNYSSELNVNALELDDSALYLCASSSEGQTNSPLHFGNGTRLTVT.

The chain employs TRBV13 and TRBJ2-2; a possible D gene is TRBD1 (5 bases). V was cut by 6 bases and J by 5 bases, with 10 bases left in between. Per germline, CDR1 PRHDT and CDR2 FYEKMQ (reference sequence). This CDR3 comprises 13 residues. CDR3 nucleotide sequence: TGTGCCAGCAGGCGTACAGGAACCGGGGAGCTGTTTTTT. Residues: CASRRTGTGELFF.

This clone was seen a single time. The V call is TRBV6-5, the J call TRBJ2-5, with a possible D match to TRBD2 (6 bases). The CDR3 sequence is 16 residues long. Trimming shortened V by 0 bases and J by 4 bases, and 15 bases separated the two germline ends. The V gene's germline CDR1 is MNHEY and CDR2 SVGAGI. This CDR3 is CASSYSIYGGGETQYF. As DNA, the CDR3 is TGTGCCAGCAGTTACTCGATATATGGGGGAGGAGAGACCCAGTACTTC.

This sequence joins TRBV6-1 and TRBJ1-6; TRBD1 is a possible D gene (5 bases). In germline, CDR1 is MNHNS, CDR2 SASEGT. V was trimmed by 3 bases and J by 7 bases, leaving 10 bases between them. CDR3 length: 14 amino acids. The CDR3 bases are TGTGCCAGCAGTGAGGGGCAGCTCAATTCACCCCTCCACTTT. Protein sequence: CASSEGQLNSPLHF.